This T cell receptor beta chain was obtained from a study of radiotherapy plus CTLA-4 blockade in lung cancer. General study findings and limits: Together with interferon-beta, which increased in serum after radiation, early dynamic changes in blood T cell clones were reportedly the best predictors of response. Expansion of tumor-derived TCR clones was observed in blood after radiotherapy plus ipilimumab.

Sequencing used immunoSEQ multiplex PCR; TCRdb keeps in-frame clones, though not all of them. The sample records 53,000 or so clones, around nine tenths being singletons. Germline CDR1 SNHLY, CDR2 FYNNEI. The CDR3 has 15 residues. The germline V and J ends were trimmed by 8 bases and 2 bases, with 18 bases remaining between them. On this clone itself: Its target is not known.

Patients with chemo-refractory metastatic non-small-cell lung cancer received focal radiation plus CTLA-4 blockade with ipilimumab. The TCR was taken from a human donor with non-small cell lung cancer that progressed on radiotherapy plus ipilimumab. Some clones in this sample may be carry-over from other donors' samples. The sample consisted of peripheral blood, taken from a patient treated with radiotherapy plus ipilimumab. The V and J genes are TRBV2 and TRBJ2-5; possibly TRBD2 for D (8 bases). The DNA of the CDR3 is TGTGCCAGCGCCTGGGACAGCGGGGGACAAGAGACCCAGTACTTC. Residues: CASAWDSGGQETQYF.